This TCR beta chain came from a study of PD-L1 blockade in urothelial cancer. The repertoire was sequenced with immunoSEQ multiplex PCR; TCRdb's copy has only in-frame clones and lacks some. This sample has tens of thousands of clones, with approximately 83% found just once. This clone was seen more than once but under ten times. V lost 2 bases and J lost 0; bases outside the gene matches: 6. CDR3 length: 16 amino acids. Germline V gene lookup returns CDR1 SGHVS and CDR2 FNYEAQ. Time point here: peripheral blood 6 weeks after treatment start. Disease in patients was locally advanced or metastatic urothelial carcinoma.

Sequences were derived from PBMCs, sampled around atezolizumab (anti-PD-L1) treatment. This clonotype was obtained from a man aged 55-75 years with urothelial cancer. This sequence joins TRBV7-6 and TRBJ2-7, with 8 bases that match TRBD2. Here the CDR3 reads CASSLTGGGFSYEQYF. Written as DNA, the CDR3 is TGTGCCAGCAGCTTAACGGGCGGGGGGTTCTCCTACGAGCAGTACTTC.